These 18 T cell receptor beta chains were sequenced from one sample in a study of cytomegalovirus exposure and HLA in healthy donors. Primers included in the PCR were 60 Vbeta and 13 Jbeta primers. Assay used: immunoSEQ multiplex PCR; TCRdb lists only in-frame clones, some missing. The sample has roughly 120,000 clones; over 8.5% are singletons. Material for sequencing was PBMCs. These receptors were collected from a middle-aged woman in good health and CMV-seropositive.

This clone was observed a handful of times. The chain combines TRBV7-7 with TRBJ2-1; D may be TRBD1 (6 bases). Trimming stripped 3 bases from V and 7 bases from J, with 13 bases between. The CDR3 is made up of 14 amino acids. Germline V gives CDR1 SSHAT, CDR2 FNYEAQ (reference sequence). DNA for the CDR3: TGTGCCAGCAGCTTCAGGGGATGGGGGAATGAGCAGTTCTTC. Translating it yields CASSFRGWGNEQFF.

The V gene is TRBV5-1, the J gene TRBJ1-4, with D maybe TRBD1 (6 bases). Germline CDR1 reads SGHRS; CDR2 reads YFSETQ. The CDR3 totals 14 residues. V was trimmed by 2 bases and J by 6 bases, leaving 11 bases between them. The CDR3 region has the DNA TGCGCCAGCAGCTTCGGACAGATTGATGAAAAACTGTTTTTT. The encoded protein is CASSFGQIDEKLFF.

The gene calls are TRBV18 and TRBJ1-1; D is possibly TRBD1 (5 bases). V was pared by 3 bases and J by 3 bases, with 8 bases between. The V gene's germline CDR1 is KGHSH and CDR2 LQKENI. The CDR3 contains 13 residues. The CDR3 loop reads CASSPFRDTEAFF. CDR3 bases: TGTGCCAGCTCACCCTTCAGGGACACTGAAGCTTTCTTT. Full variable domain (missing parts from reference TRBV18 and TRBJ1-1): NAGVMQNPRHLVRRRGQEARLRCSPMKGHSHVYWYRQLPEEGLKFMVYLQKENIIDESGMPKERFSAEFPKEGPSILRIQQVVRGDSAAYFCASSPFRDTEAFFGQGTRLTVV.

The sample holds a few counts of this clone. This rearrangement joins TRBV30 to TRBJ2-5; 10 bases are a match to TRBD1. The CDR3 is 13 residues long. Germline V lookup: CDR1 GTSNPN, CDR2 SVGIG (reference sequence). Trimming cost V 3 bases and J 5 bases; bases outside gene matches: 3. The chain's CDR3 is CAWRGTGAETQYF. CDR3 coding DNA: TGTGCCTGGAGAGGGACAGGGGCGGAGACCCAGTACTTC.

This clone was detected a few times. The chain joins TRBV5-4 to TRBJ1-2, with D possibly being TRBD1 (5 bases). The germline V gene has CDR1 SGHNT and CDR2 YYREEE (reference sequence). The CDR3 loop spans 14 amino acids. Deletions cut 3 bases from V and 6 bases from J, with 15 bases between. DNA for the CDR3: TGTGCCAGCAGCTCCATGGGCAGGGAGGATGGCTACACCTTC. This encodes CASSSMGREDGYTF.

There are a few counts of this clone. This sequence joins TRBV19 and TRBJ1-1; 7 nucleotides agree with TRBD1. From germline, CDR1 is LNHDA and CDR2 SQIVND (reference sequence). CDR3 length equals 13 residues. Unmatched junction bases numbered 7, after V lost 5 bases and J lost 7 bases. In DNA form, the CDR3 reads TGTGCCAGTAGTCCGGGACAGTATAATGAAGCTTTCTTT. The encoded protein is CASSPGQYNEAFF.

In this sample, this clone turned up a few times. This chain joins TRBV6-1 and TRBJ2-7; TRBD1 agrees at 11 bases. The junction had 11 bases not matched to a gene; V was cut back by 7 bases and J by 6 bases. This CDR3 comprises 15 residues. Germline-derived CDR1 and CDR2 are MNHNS and SASEGT. CDR3 DNA: TGTGCCAGCATCGGCGGGACAGGGGGGTTCACCGAGCAGTACTTC. Translated: CASIGGTGGFTEQYF.

This sequence joins TRBV19 and TRBJ2-3, with 7 bases that match TRBD1. Losses at the gene ends were 6 bases for V and 3 bases for J; bases not matched to a gene: 9. This CDR3 has 15 amino acids. CDR1 is LNHDA, CDR2 SQIVND, per germline (reference sequence). CDR3 sequence: CASRRQGIETDTQYF. The CDR3 region has the DNA TGTGCCAGTAGGAGACAGGGAATCGAGACAGATACGCAGTATTTT.

The chain couples TRBV5-1 to TRBJ1-1; D ambiguous. V lost 4 bases to trimming and J lost 0 bases, with 10 bases between them. The germline gives CDR1 SGHRS, CDR2 YFSETQ. The CDR3 has 14 residues. CDR3 DNA sequence: TGCGCCAGCAGCCCTGGACTGTTGAACACTGAAGCTTTCTTT. Protein product: CASSPGLLNTEAFF.

This clone showed up just a few times. The genes are TRBV7-6 and TRBJ1-5; TRBD1 aligns across 8 bases. V gave up 5 bases and J gave up 6 bases; unmatched junction bases: 9. Germline V gives CDR1 SGHVS, CDR2 FNYEAQ. This CDR3 has 15 amino acids. The CDR3 region has the DNA TGTGCCAGCAGCGCCTCGACAGGGGCCGGTCAGCCCCAGCATTTT. As protein: CASSASTGAGQPQHF.

This clone was seen a few times. The chain has TRBV10-2 and TRBJ2-1; 8 bases match TRBD1. Germline-derived CDR1 and CDR2 are WSHSY and SAAADI. With V trimmed by 5 bases and J by 2 bases, 8 bases remained unmatched. CDR3 size: 16 residues. CDR3 DNA: TGCGCCAGCAGTTCTAGACAGGGGACGCCCTACAATGAGCAGTTCTTC. Protein product: CASSSRQGTPYNEQFF.

This clone was found a few times. This chain joins TRBV6-1 and TRBJ1-1, with D hard to call. V was pared by 4 bases and J by 0 bases, with 9 bases between. The CDR3 runs 14 residues. In germline, CDR1 is MNHNS, CDR2 SASEGT. CDR3 DNA: TGTGCCAGCAGTGTAGGGAGGGTGAACACTGAAGCTTTCTTT. This sequence encodes CASSVGRVNTEAFF.

This clone has a handful of counts. The gene calls are TRBV2 and TRBJ2-1, with 7 bases that match TRBD1. The germline V gene encodes CDR1 SNHLY and CDR2 FYNNEI. The CDR3 spans 13 residues. Losses at the gene ends were 8 bases for V and 8 bases for J; bases not matched to a gene: 9. The DNA of the CDR3 is TGTGCCAGCGGGGACAGCCCCTTCTATGAGCAGTTCTTC. Protein product: CASGDSPFYEQFF.

The genes are TRBV19 and TRBJ1-1, with D perhaps matching TRBD1 (6 bases). V lost 5 bases and J lost 11, with 15 bases in between. Germline V gene sequence: CDR1 LNHDA, CDR2 SQIVND (reference sequence). The CDR3 sequence is 12 residues long. CDR3 amino acids: CASSFSRQEAFF. CDR3 nucleotide sequence: TGTGCCAGTAGTTTTTCCCGACAGGAGGCTTTCTTT.

This clone has just one count. Germline is not matched at one junction end, which may reflect a read error. The chain carries TRBV18 and TRBJ1-2, with a possible D match to TRBD1 (6 bases). The V gene's germline CDR1 is KGHSH and CDR2 LQKENI. The CDR3 is 14 amino acids. CDR3 nucleotide sequence: TGTGCCAGCTCACCTGCTGGACAGAACTATGGCTCCACCTTC. The encoded protein is CASSPAGQNYGSTF.

This clone was counted a few times. The chain has TRBV14 and TRBJ1-1, with D hard to call. This CDR3 spans 14 amino acids. CDR1 and CDR2 (germline): SGHDN, FVKESK. V was clipped by 1 base and J by 2 bases, with 8 bases between them. CDR3 residues: CASSQVRGNTEAFF. CDR3 coding DNA: TGTGCCAGCAGCCAAGTAAGAGGAAACACTGAAGCTTTCTTT. The complete variable domain, with remaining parts taken from reference TRBV14 and TRBJ1-1, reads EAGVTQFPSHSVIEKGQTVTLRCDPISGHDNLYWYRRVMGKEIKFLLHFVKESKQDESGMPNNRFLAERTGGTYSTLKVQPAELEDSGVYFCASSQVRGNTEAFFGQGTRLTVV.

V is TRBV30 and J is TRBJ1-1, with unresolved D. Germline CDR1 GTSNPN, CDR2 SVGIG (reference sequence). Trimming shortened V by 3 bases and J by 0 bases, and 8 bases separated the two germline ends. This CDR3 region has 13 residues. CDR3 residues: CAWSNSMNTEAFF. As DNA, the CDR3 is TGTGCCTGGAGCAACAGCATGAACACTGAAGCTTTCTTT.

The CDR3 region has the DNA TGCGCCAGCAGCTTGGGGGACAGGAGGAACACTGAAGCTTTCTTT. This translates into CASSLGDRRNTEAFF. V is TRBV5-1 and J is TRBJ1-1; 8 positions agree with TRBD1. The germline CDR1 and CDR2 sequences are SGHRS and YFSETQ. V was clipped by 0 bases and J by 1 base; unmatched bases: 2. The CDR3 is 15 residues long.